The 2 T cell receptor beta chains below come from one sample, sequenced in a study of blood T cell repertoires in COVID-19. This table comes from immunoSEQ multiplex PCR, and its TCRdb copy is limited to in-frame clones, with some not included. The table lists 200,000 to 250,000 clones, 75% to 85% of them singletons, with around 4.7% in the top ten. Material for sequencing was PBMCs or T cells enriched from blood (not recorded which). Receptor source: a man under 40 with acute COVID-19.

The genes are TRBV12-3 or TRBV12-4 and TRBJ2-3; tentative D call: TRBD2 (6 bases). The ends were cut back, 5 bases at V and 9 bases at J, with 12 bases in the middle. The CDR3 has 12 amino acids. CDR3 residues: CASSLGTATQYF. Written as DNA, the CDR3 is TGTGCCAGCAGTCTCGGGACTGCGACGCAGTATTTT.

The chain joins TRBV7-3 to TRBJ1-2, with 8 bases fitting TRBD1. This CDR3 is built from 15 residues. The germline V gene encodes CDR1 SGHTA and CDR2 FQGTGA. V dropped 2 bases and J dropped 4; count of bases not matched to a gene: 6. The CDR3 loop reads CASSLSATGVYGYTF. The CDR3 DNA is TGTGCCAGCAGCTTATCCGCGACAGGGGTCTATGGCTACACCTTC.